A single sample gave rise to the 17 T cell receptor beta chains below, sequenced in a study of human T cells and chemical hapten exposure. Time point noted: pre-sensitization, week 0. Noted treatment: therapeutic diphenylcyclopropenone sensitization with weekly scalp DPC. MiXCR, run by TCRdb on the RACE reads, gives a single entry per CDR3 protein. The sample yields over 300,000 distinct CDR3 sequences, around 5.5% seen once. The specimen comprised whole blood, sampled in connection with sensitization to the hapten diphenylcyclopropenone (DPC). The receptors originated from a woman aged 45-65 years with alopecia areata. Some clones in this sample may be carry-over from other donors' samples.

The chain combines TRBV5-1 with TRBJ2-1; D is tentatively TRBD1 or TRBD2 (5 bases each). V was trimmed by 7 bases and J by 0 bases, leaving 11 bases between them. Looked up from germline, CDR1 is SGHRS and CDR2 is YFSETQ. There are 14 residues in the CDR3. The CDR3 is CASGDRRSYNEQFF. Here the CDR3 DNA reads TGCGCCAGCGGGGACCGCCGCTCCTACAATGAGCAGTTCTTC.

This clonotype appeared many times. The chain recombines TRBV2 with TRBJ2-3, with D uncertain. The CDR3 is 16 amino acids. From germline, CDR1 is SNHLY and CDR2 FYNNEI. V was shortened by 3 bases and J by 0 bases, with 13 bases between the two germline ends. The CDR3 DNA reads TGTGCCAGCAGTGAGATATCTCCCGGGAGCACAGATACGCAGTATTTT. It specifies CASSEISPGSTDTQYF. Combining the CDR3 with reference TRBV2 and TRBJ2-3 gives the whole variable domain EPEVTQTPSHQVTQMGQEVILRCVPISNHLYFYWYRQILGQKVEFLVSFYNNEISEKSEIFDDQFSVERPDGSNFTLKIRSTKLEDSAMYFCASSEISPGSTDTQYFGPGTRLTVL.

The chain combines TRBV6-6 with TRBJ1-3; 8 nucleotides agree with TRBD1. The CDR3 length is 17 residues. Germline V gives CDR1 MNHNY, CDR2 SVGAGI (reference sequence). Trimming cost V 5 bases and J 0 bases; bases outside gene matches: 9. The CDR3 here is CASSLFDRGVSGNTIYF. CDR3 nucleotides: TGTGCCAGCAGTCTTTTCGACAGGGGCGTCTCTGGAAACACCATATATTTT.

This clonotype was detected ten times or more. The CDR3 region has the DNA TGCAGCGGTCGGACCTCGTACAATGAGCAGTTCTTC. This translates into CSGRTSYNEQFF. The chain combines TRBV29-1 with TRBJ2-1; no firm D call. The CDR3 consists of 12 residues. Deletions cut 7 bases from V and 4 bases from J, with 11 bases between. CDR1 is SQVTM, CDR2 ANQGSEA, per germline.

This clonotype was detected a few times. The chain joins TRBV7-2 to TRBJ2-3; 8 nucleotides line up with TRBD2. After removal of 1 base from V and 5 bases from J, the junction contained 5 bases not matched to a gene. Germline lookup yields CDR1 SGHTA and CDR2 FQGNSA. The CDR3 consists of 15 residues. CDR3: CASSLEPGLGDTQYF. In nucleotides, the CDR3 is TGTGCCAGCAGCTTAGAACCGGGACTAGGAGATACGCAGTATTTT.

The chain joins TRBV24-1 to TRBJ2-4, with D possibly matching TRBD1 (5 bases). Between the trimmed V and J ends, which lost 3 bases and 1 base, there was a span of 9 bases. The CDR3 runs 15 residues. Germline CDR1 is KGHDR and CDR2 is SFDVKD. CDR3 loop: CATSDQDKAKNIQYF. The CDR3 DNA sequence: TGTGCCACCAGTGATCAGGACAAGGCCAAAAACATTCAGTACTTC.

This clonotype was detected a few times. J is TRBJ2-2 and V is TRBV12-3 or TRBV12-4; D is possibly TRBD2 (5 bases). V was pared by 8 bases and J by 3 bases, with 10 bases between. The CDR3 has 13 amino acids. CDR3 in amino acids: CASELGDTGELFF. The CDR3 DNA is TGTGCCAGCGAGCTGGGAGACACCGGGGAGCTGTTTTTT.

The chain employs TRBV7-8 and TRBJ1-1; 10 positions match TRBD1. In germline, CDR1 is SGHVS, CDR2 FQNEAQ. The trim removed 5 bases at V and 5 bases at J, leaving 8 bases unmatched. The CDR3 loop spans 15 amino acids. CDR3 protein: CASSPGDRGMTEAFF. The CDR3 region has the DNA TGTGCCAGCAGCCCCGGGGACAGGGGAATGACTGAAGCTTTCTTT. Drawing the rest from reference TRBV7-8 and TRBJ1-1, the complete variable domain is GAGVSQSPRYKVAKRGQDVALRCDPISGHVSLFWYQQALGQGPEFLTYFQNEAQLDKSGLPSDRFFAERPEGSVSTLKIQRTQQEDSAVYLCASSPGDRGMTEAFFGQGTRLTVV.

Ten or more counts support this clonotype. The J gene is TRBJ1-1, the V gene TRBV28; no firm D call. V lost 1 base, J lost 1 base, and 4 bases lay in between. This CDR3 comprises 13 residues. Germline CDR1 reads MDHEN; CDR2 reads SYDVKM. The CDR3 nucleotides read TGTGCCAGCAGTTTATTGGGGAACACTGAAGCTTTCTTT. It specifies CASSLLGNTEAFF.

This clonotype has at least ten counts. The chain couples TRBV21-1 to TRBJ1-5; the listed D gene, TRBD1, was not tested against the DNA. TRBV21-1 corresponds to a pseudogene. The CDR3 loop spans 11 amino acids. CDR3 amino acids: CASSKPGIQHF. The CDR3 bases are TGTGCCAGCAGCAAACCGGGGATTCAGCATTTT.

This clonotype was counted ten times or more. The chain uses TRBV5-1 and TRBJ2-5; 8 nucleotides agree with TRBD1. Trimming took 3 bases from V and 0 from J; bases not matched to a gene: 4. CDR3 size: 15 residues. The V gene's germline CDR1 is SGHRS and CDR2 YFSETQ. The DNA for the CDR3 is TGCGCCAGCAGCTCCCGACAGGGGAACCAAGAGACCCAGTACTTC. It yields the protein CASSSRQGNQETQYF.

The chain links TRBV24-1 to TRBJ1-5; 11 bases are shared with TRBD1. Germline loops: CDR1 KGHDR, CDR2 SFDVKD. The CDR3 is made up of 14 amino acids. J gave up 6 bases and V 3 bases, and 0 bases lay outside the gene matches. CDR3 in amino acids: CATSDGTGGQPQHF. The DNA of the CDR3 is TGTGCCACCAGTGATGGGACAGGGGGTCAGCCCCAGCATTTT.

This clonotype has just a few counts. The chain employs TRBV7-2 and TRBJ2-5, with 14 bases identical to TRBD2. V lost 5 bases and J lost 5; bases outside the gene matches: 7. The germline V gene encodes CDR1 SGHTA and CDR2 FQGNSA. This CDR3 region has 16 residues. This chain's CDR3 is CASSTGLAGARETQYF. DNA for the CDR3: TGTGCCAGCAGCACGGGACTAGCGGGGGCTCGGGAGACCCAGTACTTC.

This clonotype was seen at least ten times. The rearrangement uses TRBV12-3 or TRBV12-4 and TRBJ2-7; D possibly matches TRBD1 or TRBD2 (5 bases each). The CDR3 is 15 residues long. Deletions cut 5 bases from V and 0 bases from J, with 14 bases between. The CDR3 spells CASSPPGRRSYEQYF. Written as DNA, the CDR3 is TGTGCCAGCAGTCCCCCGGGACGTCGCTCCTACGAGCAGTACTTC.

This chain joins TRBV7-6 and TRBJ2-1; D unclear. CDR3 length equals 13 residues. Germline V gene data show CDR1 as SGHVS and CDR2 as FNYEAQ. The V end lost 5 bases, the J end lost 8 bases, and 13 bases lay between the germline ends. The DNA for the CDR3 is TGTGCCAGCAGCGTCGGACCCGCCGATGAGCAGTTCTTC. Its translation: CASSVGPADEQFF.

V and J are TRBV6-1 and TRBJ1-1; TRBD1 might be the D (6 bases). Germline loops: CDR1 MNHNS, CDR2 SASEGT. V shed 3 bases and J shed 3 bases, with 11 bases lying between them. The CDR3 covers 14 residues. CDR3 loop: CASSETGAHTEAFF. The CDR3 DNA is TGTGCCAGCAGTGAGACAGGCGCCCACACTGAAGCTTTCTTT.

This clonotype was counted a few times. The chain couples TRBV5-5 to TRBJ1-4; D perhaps matches TRBD1 (6 bases). Trimming took off 4 bases at V and 16 bases at J, with 20 bases between the two ends. This CDR3 contains 13 residues. Germline V gene data show CDR1 as SGHKS and CDR2 as YYEKEE (reference sequence). CDR3 residues: CASSLTPGDPPFF. CDR3 DNA sequence: TGTGCCAGCAGCCTCACCCCAGGGGATCCCCCGTTTTTT. The variable domain in full, with the rest retrieved from reference TRBV5-5 and TRBJ1-4, is DAGVTQSPTHLIKTRGQQVTLRCSPISGHKSVSWYQQVLGQGPQFIFQYYEKEERGRGNFPDRFSARQFPNYSSELNVNALLLGDSALYLCASSLTPGDPPFFGSGTQLSVL.